This T cell receptor (beta chain) was captured by sequencing in a study of beta chain features in type 1 diabetes. The CDR3 is made up of 15 amino acids. Germline V gene lookup returns CDR1 SQVTM and CDR2 ANQGSEA. Trimming removed 6 bases from V and 6 bases from J, with 20 bases in between. Sequenced material consisted of expressed TCRB transcripts (all of the isolated RNA was reverse transcribed). TCRdb keeps only in-frame clones here, not all; method: immunoSEQ multiplex PCR. The table has under 550,000 clones, over 9.5% seen once. This clone has just a few counts. The rearrangement joins TRBV29-1 to TRBJ1-4, with D perhaps matching TRBD1 (6 bases). The origin of this receptor is a woman aged 18-30 years in good health. Sequenced sample: naive CD4+ T cells from blood. CDR3 nucleotides: TGCAGCGTCGTCCTACGTGGAGGGGGTGATGAAAAACTGTTTTTT. This codes for CSVVLRGGGDEKLFF. The complete variable domain, with remaining parts taken from reference TRBV29-1 and TRBJ1-4, reads SAVISQKPSRDICQRGTSLTIQCQVDSQVTMMFWYRQQPGQSLTLIATANQGSEATYESGFVIDKFPISRPNLTFSTLTVSNMSPEDSSIYLCSVVLRGGGDEKLFFGSGTQLSVL.